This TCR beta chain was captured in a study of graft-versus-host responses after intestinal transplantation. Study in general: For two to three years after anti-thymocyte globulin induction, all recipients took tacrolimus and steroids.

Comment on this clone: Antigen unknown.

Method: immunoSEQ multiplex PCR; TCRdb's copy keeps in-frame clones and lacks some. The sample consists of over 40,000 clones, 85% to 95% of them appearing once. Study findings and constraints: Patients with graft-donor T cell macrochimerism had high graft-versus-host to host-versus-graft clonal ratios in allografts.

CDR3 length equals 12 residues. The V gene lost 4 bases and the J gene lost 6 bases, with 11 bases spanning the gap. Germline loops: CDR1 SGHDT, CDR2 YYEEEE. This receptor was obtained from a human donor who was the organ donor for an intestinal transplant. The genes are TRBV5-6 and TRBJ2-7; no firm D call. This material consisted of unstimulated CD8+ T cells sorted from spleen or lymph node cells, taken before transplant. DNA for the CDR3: TGTGCCAGCAGCCCTTCGGCAGGCGAGCAGTACTTC. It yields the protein CASSPSAGEQYF.